The 22 T cell receptor beta chains given below trace back to one sample, sequenced in a study of metastatic and nonmetastatic thyroid tumors. Thyroid surgery was performed in patients who had received no treatment beforehand. TCRdb reassembled clones from the PCR reads with MiXCR. The table has tens of thousands of clones, under 25% seen once. Sequencing was performed on blood. Source of these receptors: a female donor with papillary thyroid cancer or a benign thyroid nodule (not recorded which). Some clones in this sample may be carry-over from other donors' samples.

This clone has at least ten counts. The V and J genes are TRBV20-1 and TRBJ1-1; D possibly corresponds to TRBD1 (5 bases). Germline lookup yields CDR1 DFQATT and CDR2 SNEGSKA (reference sequence). V lost 6 bases, J lost 1 base, and 9 bases lay in between. This CDR3 has 12 residues. The CDR3 DNA reads as TGCAGTGCCAGGGACCCGAACACTGAAGCTTTCTTT. It codes for CSARDPNTEAFF.

The chain combines TRBV27 with TRBJ2-4; D tentatively fits TRBD1 or TRBD2 (6 bases each). This CDR3 comprises 16 residues. Deletions cut 6 bases from V and 0 bases from J, with 15 bases between. The germline CDR1 and CDR2 sequences are MNHEY and SMNVEV (reference sequence). The CDR3 DNA follows: TGTGCCAGCAGCTCCGGACGGGGGCAAGCCAAAAACATTCAGTACTTC. Protein product: CASSSGRGQAKNIQYF.

By sample fraction, this clone is medium-sized (0.01 to 0.1%). This sequence joins TRBV28 and TRBJ1-2; D gene uncertain. The germline V gene encodes CDR1 MDHEN and CDR2 SYDVKM. The ends were cut back, 2 bases at V and 6 bases at J, with 7 bases in the middle. The CDR3 sequence is 12 residues long. The CDR3 DNA reads TGTGCCAGCAGTTTAGATGGACATGGCTACACCTTC. Translation: CASSLDGHGYTF.

The V call is TRBV20-1, the J call TRBJ1-5, with TRBD1 as a possible D gene (5 bases). The V and J ends lost 0 bases and 4 bases respectively, with 10 bases between them. Germline-derived CDR1 and CDR2 are DFQATT and SNEGSKA (reference sequence). CDR3 length: 14 amino acids. The CDR3 loop is CSARESTGNQPQHF. CDR3 bases: TGCAGTGCTAGAGAGTCAACAGGAAATCAGCCCCAGCATTTT.

This clone was found many times. The chain's CDR3 is CASSEGGGFEQYF. The CDR3 bases are TGTGCCAGCAGTGAAGGGGGGGGCTTCGAGCAGTACTTC. This sequence joins TRBV6-1 and TRBJ2-7, with TRBD2 as a possible D gene (7 bases). V was clipped by 1 base and J by 6 bases, with 10 bases between them. Germline V gives CDR1 MNHNS, CDR2 SASEGT. The length of the CDR3 is 13 residues.

About this clone: The conserved phenylalanine or tryptophan normally closing the CDR3 is absent here, so this likely arose from a read error. The genes are TRBV12-3 or TRBV12-4 and TRBJ1-6, with D possibly matching TRBD1 (5 bases). V shed 3 bases and J shed 8 bases, with 11 bases lying between them. The CDR3 runs 14 residues. CDR3 sequence: CASSFSGGDSPLHY. DNA of the CDR3: TGTGCCAGCAGTTTTTCCGGGGGTGATTCACCCCTCCACTAT.

This clone was counted only a few times. V usage is TRBV7-6 and J usage is TRBJ2-7, with 7 bases identical to TRBD2. V gave up 1 base and J gave up 6 bases; unmatched junction bases: 6. CDR1 and CDR2 from the germline V gene are SGHVS and FNYEAQ. The CDR3 consists of 14 residues. CDR3 sequence: CASSLGGEGGEQYF. The CDR3 bases are TGTGCCAGCAGCTTAGGAGGGGAGGGAGGCGAGCAGTACTTC.

This clone showed up many times. The chain links TRBV5-8 to TRBJ2-1, with 9 bases that match TRBD2. The CDR3 is 15 amino acids. Looked up from germline, CDR1 is SGHTS and CDR2 is YDEGEE. J gave up 2 bases and V 4 bases, and 4 bases lay outside the gene matches. The CDR3 sequence is CASSIAGEPYNEQFF. In DNA form, the CDR3 reads TGTGCCAGCAGCATAGCGGGAGAACCCTACAATGAGCAGTTCTTC. The full variable domain, in which reference TRBV5-8 and TRBJ2-1 provide the parts outside the CDR3, is EAGVTQSPTHLIKTRGQQATLRCSPISGHTSVYWYQQALGLGLQFLLWYDEGEERNRGNFPPRFSGRQFPNYSSELNVNALELEDSALYLCASSIAGEPYNEQFFGPGTRLTVL.

This clone has ten or more counts. The chain links TRBV20-1 to TRBJ2-1; 11 nucleotides line up with TRBD2. Germline CDR1 DFQATT, CDR2 SNEGSKA (reference sequence). V shed 1 base and J 0 bases; nucleotides not matched to a gene: 2. CDR3 length: 16 residues. This chain's CDR3 is CSARGLAGFSYNEQFF. The CDR3 DNA follows: TGCAGTGCTAGAGGACTAGCGGGATTCTCCTACAATGAGCAGTTCTTC.

This clone was counted ten times or more. The V gene is TRBV7-3, the J gene TRBJ1-1; D is undetermined. Germline V gene lookup returns CDR1 SGHTA and CDR2 FQGTGA. V lost 5 bases and J lost 1, with 11 bases in between. CDR3 length equals 14 residues. CDR3 amino acids: CASSPVGGNTEAFF. The CDR3 nucleotides are TGTGCCAGCAGCCCAGTAGGAGGGAACACTGAAGCTTTCTTT. Drawing the rest from reference TRBV7-3 and TRBJ1-1, the complete variable domain is GAGVSQTPSNKVTEKGKYVELRCDPISGHTALYWYRQSLGQGPEFLIYFQGTGAADDSGLPNDRFFAVRPEGSVSTLKIQRTERGDSAVYLCASSPVGGNTEAFFGQGTRLTVV.

This clone was counted ten times or more. The chain uses TRBV20-1 and TRBJ1-3, with D maybe TRBD1 (5 bases). The CDR3 totals 16 residues. The ends were cut back, 5 bases at V and 1 base at J, with 18 bases in the middle. Germline lookup yields CDR1 DFQATT and CDR2 SNEGSKA (reference sequence). In nucleotides, the CDR3 is TGCAGTGCTTTAGAAACGACCGGGACTTCTGGAAACACCATATATTTT. It encodes CSALETTGTSGNTIYF.

The sample holds a few counts of this clone. CDR3 sequence: CATSLVLNSGNTIYF. The CDR3 nucleotides read TGTGCCACCAGCCTGGTTTTAAACTCTGGAAACACCATATATTTT. The V call is TRBV15, the J call TRBJ1-3; no firm D call. The CDR3 has 15 amino acids. In germline, CDR1 is LNHNV, CDR2 YYDKDF (reference sequence). V lost 5 bases and J 0 bases, leaving 11 bases between the germline ends.

This chain joins TRBV30 and TRBJ2-3; tentative D call: TRBD1 (5 bases). Germline V gene data show CDR1 as GTSNPN and CDR2 as SVGIG (reference sequence). Trimming cost V 2 bases and J 2 bases, with 11 bases left between them. The CDR3 extends over 14 amino acids. The CDR3 spells CAWSLRQTTDTQYF. The CDR3 DNA reads TGTGCCTGGAGTTTACGACAGACCACAGATACGCAGTATTTT.

This clone was detected only once. The V gene is TRBV20-1, the J gene TRBJ2-2, with TRBD2 matching over 11 bases. J was trimmed by 0 bases and V by 7 bases; bases with no gene match: 7. CDR1 is DFQATT and CDR2 is SNEGSKA in the germline V gene (reference sequence). This CDR3 region has 16 residues. For the CDR3, the DNA is TGCAGTGTCGTGGGGACTAGCGGAGCGAACACCGGGGAGCTGTTTTTT. Translating gives CSVVGTSGANTGELFF.

This clone appeared a few times. The rearrangement links TRBV30 to TRBJ1-5; TRBD1 aligns across 9 bases. V shed 3 bases, J shed 7 bases, and the junction held 10 bases outside the gene matches. Germline CDR1 and CDR2: GTSNPN and SVGIG (reference sequence). This CDR3 has 15 amino acids. The CDR3 reads CAWRSTGGVGQPQHF. The CDR3 nucleotides read TGTGCCTGGAGATCAACAGGGGGCGTGGGGCAGCCCCAGCATTTT.

At least ten counts were recorded for this clone. The chain uses TRBV3-1 and TRBJ2-1, with 8 bases fitting TRBD1. The CDR3 consists of 15 residues. In germline, CDR1 is LGHDT, CDR2 YNNKEL (reference sequence). J gave up 6 bases and V 4 bases, and 8 bases lay outside the gene matches. CDR3 nucleotide sequence: TGTGCCAGCAGCCCAAGGGGGGACAGGCGCAATGAGCAGTTCTTC. It encodes CASSPRGDRRNEQFF.

This clone occurred many times. V usage is TRBV5-1 and J usage is TRBJ1-2; D is undetermined. The germline gives CDR1 SGHRS, CDR2 YFSETQ. This CDR3 contains 16 residues. V shed 4 bases and J shed 6 bases, with 22 bases lying between them. The CDR3 protein is CASSPEAGFLENGYTF. The CDR3 nucleotides read TGCGCCAGCAGCCCGGAAGCAGGCTTCCTCGAGAATGGCTACACCTTC. Full variable domain (outside the CDR3, taken from reference TRBV5-1 and TRBJ1-2): KAGVTQTPRYLIKTRGQQVTLSCSPISGHRSVSWYQQTPGQGLQFLFEYFSETQRNKGNFPGRFSGRQFSNSRSEMNVSTLELGDSALYLCASSPEAGFLENGYTFGSGTRLTVV.

The CDR3 loop is CSARLASSYNEQFF. The CDR3 bases are TGCAGTGCTAGACTAGCCAGCTCCTACAATGAGCAGTTCTTC. The J gene is TRBJ2-1, the V gene TRBV20-1; TRBD2 is a possible D gene (5 bases). Trimming left V 2 bases short and J 0 bases short, with 8 bases between. The CDR3 contains 14 residues. CDR1 and CDR2 from the germline V gene are DFQATT and SNEGSKA (reference sequence).

At least ten counts were recorded for this clone. This chain connects TRBV7-8 to TRBJ1-5; D gene ambiguous. The germline CDR1 and CDR2 sequences are SGHVS and FQNEAQ. The CDR3 runs to 13 residues. Trimming took 5 bases from V and 3 from J, leaving 8 bases between them. The CDR3 loop reads CASSPSPNQPQHF. The CDR3 coding sequence is TGTGCCAGCAGCCCATCACCCAATCAGCCCCAGCATTTT.

This chain joins TRBV4-1 and TRBJ2-3; D gene unclear. V was cut by 1 base and J by 4 bases, with 9 bases left in between. This CDR3 comprises 14 residues. CDR1 is MGHRA, CDR2 YSYEKL, per germline. DNA for the CDR3: TGCGCCAGCAGCCAAGGCGCTAGATCAGATACGCAGTATTTT. This codes for CASSQGARSDTQYF.

This clone was observed many times. The rearrangement links TRBV11-3 to TRBJ2-3; D uncertain. V was cut by 5 bases and J by 6 bases, with 21 bases left in between. The CDR3 covers 16 residues. Germline V gene data show CDR1 as SGHNT and CDR2 as YENEEA. Written as DNA, the CDR3 is TGTGCCAGCAGCACCCGTCTAGGTGGGTCAGGCGATACGCAGTATTTT. Translated: CASSTRLGGSGDTQYF.

This clone was detected ten times or more. The chain uses TRBV11-3 and TRBJ2-2; D might be TRBD1 or TRBD2, each matching 5 bases. The germline V gene has CDR1 SGHNT and CDR2 YENEEA. The V end was cut by 5 bases, the J end by 1 base, with 11 bases between. This CDR3 region has 15 residues. CDR3 bases: TGTGCCAGCAGCCCGGGACCGGGGAACACCGGGGAGCTGTTTTTT. Translated, it gives CASSPGPGNTGELFF.